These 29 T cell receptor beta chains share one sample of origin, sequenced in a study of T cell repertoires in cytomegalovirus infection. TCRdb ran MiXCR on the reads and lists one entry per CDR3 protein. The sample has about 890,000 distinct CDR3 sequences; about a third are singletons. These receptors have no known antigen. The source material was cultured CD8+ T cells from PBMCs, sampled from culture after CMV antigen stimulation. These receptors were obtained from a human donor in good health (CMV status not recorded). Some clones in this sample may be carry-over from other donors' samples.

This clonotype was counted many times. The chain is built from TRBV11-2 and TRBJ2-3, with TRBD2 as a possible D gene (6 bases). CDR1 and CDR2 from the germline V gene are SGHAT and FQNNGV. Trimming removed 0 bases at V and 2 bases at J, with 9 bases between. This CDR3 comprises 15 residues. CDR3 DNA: TGTGCCAGCAGCTTAGAGCGGGGACTCACAGATACGCAGTATTTT. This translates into CASSLERGLTDTQYF.

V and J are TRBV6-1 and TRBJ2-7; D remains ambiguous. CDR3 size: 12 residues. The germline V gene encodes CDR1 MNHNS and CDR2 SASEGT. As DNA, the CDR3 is TGTGTCAGCAGTGAGCCTAGTCGGGAGCAGTACGTC. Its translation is CVSSEPSREQYV.

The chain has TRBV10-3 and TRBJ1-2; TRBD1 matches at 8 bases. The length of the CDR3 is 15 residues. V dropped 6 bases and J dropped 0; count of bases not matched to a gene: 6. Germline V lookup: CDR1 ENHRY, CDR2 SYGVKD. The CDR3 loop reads CAIRTGGIPNYGYTF. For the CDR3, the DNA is TGTGCCATCAGAACAGGGGGAATCCCTAACTATGGCTACACCTTC.

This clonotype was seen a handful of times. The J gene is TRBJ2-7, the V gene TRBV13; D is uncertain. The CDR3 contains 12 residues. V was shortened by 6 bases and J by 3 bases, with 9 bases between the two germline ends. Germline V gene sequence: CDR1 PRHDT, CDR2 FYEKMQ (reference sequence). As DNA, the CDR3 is TGTGCCAGCAGTACCAGGAACTACGAGCAGTACTTC. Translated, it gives CASSTRNYEQYF.

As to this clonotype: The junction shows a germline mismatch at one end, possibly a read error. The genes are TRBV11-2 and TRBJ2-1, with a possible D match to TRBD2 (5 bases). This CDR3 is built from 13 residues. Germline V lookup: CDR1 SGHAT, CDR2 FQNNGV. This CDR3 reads CANSFGVRGEQFF. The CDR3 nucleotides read TGTGCCAACAGCTTCGGGGTCCGGGGTGAGCAGTTCTTC.

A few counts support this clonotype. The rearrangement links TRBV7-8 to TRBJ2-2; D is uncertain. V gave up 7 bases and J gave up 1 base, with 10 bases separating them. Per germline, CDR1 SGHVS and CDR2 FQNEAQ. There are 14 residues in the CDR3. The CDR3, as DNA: TGTGCCAGCACCCCACCGGGGAACACCGGGGAGCTGTTTTTT. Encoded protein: CASTPPGNTGELFF.

The CDR3 sequence: CASSPLGVHTEAFF. CDR3 coding DNA: TGTGCCAGCAGTCCCCTCGGGGTACACACTGAAGCTTTCTTT. The rearrangement links TRBV28 to TRBJ1-1; D uncertain. The CDR3 covers 14 residues. V was clipped by 5 bases and J by 3 bases, with 13 bases between them. CDR1 is MDHEN and CDR2 is SYDVKM in the germline V gene.

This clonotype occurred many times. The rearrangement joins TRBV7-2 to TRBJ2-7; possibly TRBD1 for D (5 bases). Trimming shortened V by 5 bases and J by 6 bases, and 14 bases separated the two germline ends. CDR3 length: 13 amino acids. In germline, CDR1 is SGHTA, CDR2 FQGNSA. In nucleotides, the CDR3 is TGTGCCAGCAGCCCGTCTCTGGGGCTCGAGCAGTACTTC. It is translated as CASSPSLGLEQYF. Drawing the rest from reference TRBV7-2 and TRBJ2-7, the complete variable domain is GAGVSQSPSNKVTEKGKDVELRCDPISGHTALYWYRQSLGQGLEFLIYFQGNSAPDKSGLPSDRFSAERTGGSVSTLTIQRTQQEDSAVYLCASSPSLGLEQYFGPGTRLTVT.

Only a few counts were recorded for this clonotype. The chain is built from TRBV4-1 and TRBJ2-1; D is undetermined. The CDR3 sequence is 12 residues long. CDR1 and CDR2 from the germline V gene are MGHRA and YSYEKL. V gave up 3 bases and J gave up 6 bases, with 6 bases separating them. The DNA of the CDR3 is TGCGCCAGCAGCCATTTGGGCAATGAGCAGTTCTTC. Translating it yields CASSHLGNEQFF.

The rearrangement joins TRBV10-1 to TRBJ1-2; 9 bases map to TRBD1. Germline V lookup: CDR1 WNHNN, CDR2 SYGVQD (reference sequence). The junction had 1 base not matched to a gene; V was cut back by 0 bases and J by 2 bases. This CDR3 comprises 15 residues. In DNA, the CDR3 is TGCGCCAGCAGTGAGTCGACAGGGGGAAACTATGGCTACACCTTC. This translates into CASSESTGGNYGYTF.

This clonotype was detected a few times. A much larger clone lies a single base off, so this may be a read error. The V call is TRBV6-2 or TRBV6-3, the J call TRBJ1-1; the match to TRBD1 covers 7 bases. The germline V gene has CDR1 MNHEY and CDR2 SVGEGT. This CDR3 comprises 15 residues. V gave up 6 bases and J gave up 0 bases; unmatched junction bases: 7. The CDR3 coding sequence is TGTGCCAGCAGCCGAAACAGGGGCCTGAACACTGAAGCTTTCTTT. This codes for CASSRNRGLNTEAFF.

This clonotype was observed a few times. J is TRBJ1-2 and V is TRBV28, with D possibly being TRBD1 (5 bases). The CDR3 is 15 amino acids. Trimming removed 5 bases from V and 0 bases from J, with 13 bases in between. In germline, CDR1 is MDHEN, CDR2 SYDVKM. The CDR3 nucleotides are TGTGCCAGCAGTCCTCAGGGTGTAGCTAACTATGGCTACACCTTC. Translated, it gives CASSPQGVANYGYTF.

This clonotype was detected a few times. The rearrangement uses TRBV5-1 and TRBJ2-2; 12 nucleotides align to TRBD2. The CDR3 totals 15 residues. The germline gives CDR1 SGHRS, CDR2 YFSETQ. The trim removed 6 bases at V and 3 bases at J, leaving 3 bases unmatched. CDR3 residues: CASTRTSGDTGELFF. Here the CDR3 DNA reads TGCGCCAGCACCAGGACTAGCGGGGACACCGGGGAGCTGTTTTTT.

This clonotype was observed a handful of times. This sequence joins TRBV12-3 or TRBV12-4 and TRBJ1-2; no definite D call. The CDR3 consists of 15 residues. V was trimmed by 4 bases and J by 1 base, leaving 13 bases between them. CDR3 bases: TGTGCCAGCAGTTCACCGGGGAAGATTAACTATGGCTACACCTTC. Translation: CASSSPGKINYGYTF.

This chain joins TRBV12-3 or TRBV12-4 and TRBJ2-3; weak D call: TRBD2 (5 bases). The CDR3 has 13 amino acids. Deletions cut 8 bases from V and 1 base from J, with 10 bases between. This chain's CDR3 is CASPGSRTDTQYF. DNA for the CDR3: TGTGCCAGCCCGGGGTCCCGCACAGATACGCAGTATTTT.

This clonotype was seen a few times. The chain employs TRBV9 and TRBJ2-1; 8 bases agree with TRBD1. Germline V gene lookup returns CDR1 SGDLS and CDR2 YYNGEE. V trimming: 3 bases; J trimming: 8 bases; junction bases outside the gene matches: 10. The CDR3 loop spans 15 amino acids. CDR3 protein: CASSARTGRRDEQFF. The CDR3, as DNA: TGTGCCAGCAGCGCTAGGACAGGGCGGCGAGATGAGCAGTTCTTC.

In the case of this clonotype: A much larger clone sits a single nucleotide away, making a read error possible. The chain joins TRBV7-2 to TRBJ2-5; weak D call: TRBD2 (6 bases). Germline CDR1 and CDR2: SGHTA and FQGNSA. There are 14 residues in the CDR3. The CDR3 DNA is TGTGCCAGCAGCTTGTTAGGGACTCGAGAGCCCCAGTACTTC. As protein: CASSLLGTREPQYF.

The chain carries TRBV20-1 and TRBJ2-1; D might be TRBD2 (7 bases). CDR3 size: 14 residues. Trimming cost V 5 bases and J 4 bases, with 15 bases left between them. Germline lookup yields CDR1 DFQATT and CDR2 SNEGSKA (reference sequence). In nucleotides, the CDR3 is TGCAGTGCTCCCCTGAGGGGGGGTTACAATGAGCAGTTCTTC. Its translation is CSAPLRGGYNEQFF.

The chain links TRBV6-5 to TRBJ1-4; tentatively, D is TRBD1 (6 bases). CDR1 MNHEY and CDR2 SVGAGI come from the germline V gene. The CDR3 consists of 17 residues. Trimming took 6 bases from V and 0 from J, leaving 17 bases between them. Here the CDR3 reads CASRGTLRAATNEKLFF. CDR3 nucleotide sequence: TGTGCCAGCAGGGGGACACTTAGAGCGGCAACTAATGAAAAACTGTTTTTT.

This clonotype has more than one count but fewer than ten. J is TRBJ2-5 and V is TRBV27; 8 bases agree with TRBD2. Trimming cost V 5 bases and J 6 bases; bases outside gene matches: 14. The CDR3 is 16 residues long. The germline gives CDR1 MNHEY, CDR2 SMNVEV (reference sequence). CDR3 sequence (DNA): TGTGCCAGCAGTCCCAACGCGGGGGGCGATGGAAAGACCCAGTACTTC. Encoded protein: CASSPNAGGDGKTQYF.

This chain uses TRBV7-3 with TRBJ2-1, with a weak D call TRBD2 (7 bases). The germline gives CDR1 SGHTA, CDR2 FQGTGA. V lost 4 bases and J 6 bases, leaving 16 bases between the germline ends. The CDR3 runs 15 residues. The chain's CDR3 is CASSWTAREVNEQFF. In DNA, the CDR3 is TGTGCCAGCAGCTGGACAGCCCGGGAGGTCAATGAGCAGTTCTTC.

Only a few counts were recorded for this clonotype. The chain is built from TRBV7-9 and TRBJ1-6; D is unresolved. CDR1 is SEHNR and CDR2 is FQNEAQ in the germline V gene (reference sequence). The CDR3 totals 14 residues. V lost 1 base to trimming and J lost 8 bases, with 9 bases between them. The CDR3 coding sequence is TGTGCCAGCAGCTTAGGGCAGTTTGATTCACCCCTCCACTTT. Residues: CASSLGQFDSPLHF.

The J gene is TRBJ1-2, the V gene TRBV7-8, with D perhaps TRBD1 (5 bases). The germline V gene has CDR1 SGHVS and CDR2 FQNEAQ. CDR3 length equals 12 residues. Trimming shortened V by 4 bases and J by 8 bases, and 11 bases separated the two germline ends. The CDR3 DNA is TGTGCCAGCAGCTACAGGTTGGGCGGCTACACCTTC. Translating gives CASSYRLGGYTF.

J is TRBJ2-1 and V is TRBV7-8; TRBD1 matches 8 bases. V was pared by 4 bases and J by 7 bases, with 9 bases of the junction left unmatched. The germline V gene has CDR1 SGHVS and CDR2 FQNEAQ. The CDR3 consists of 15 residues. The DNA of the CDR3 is TGTGCCAGCAGCTCAGGGGGCCCACGTGGGAATGAGCAGTTCTTC. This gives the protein CASSSGGPRGNEQFF.

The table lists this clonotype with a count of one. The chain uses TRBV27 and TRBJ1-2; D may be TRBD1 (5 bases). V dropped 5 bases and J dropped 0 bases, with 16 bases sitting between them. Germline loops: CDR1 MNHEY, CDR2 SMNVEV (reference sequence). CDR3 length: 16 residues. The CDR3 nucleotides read TGTGCCAGCAGTCAGCTCTGGGACCGAGCTAACTATGGCTACACCTTC. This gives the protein CASSQLWDRANYGYTF.

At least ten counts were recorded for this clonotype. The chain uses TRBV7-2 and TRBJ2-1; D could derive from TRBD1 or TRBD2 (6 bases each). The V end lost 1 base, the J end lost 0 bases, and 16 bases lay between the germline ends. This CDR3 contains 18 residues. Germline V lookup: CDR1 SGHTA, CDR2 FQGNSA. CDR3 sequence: CASSLEGGAYSSYNEQFF. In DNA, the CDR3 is TGTGCCAGCAGCTTAGAGGGGGGCGCCTATAGCTCCTACAATGAGCAGTTCTTC.

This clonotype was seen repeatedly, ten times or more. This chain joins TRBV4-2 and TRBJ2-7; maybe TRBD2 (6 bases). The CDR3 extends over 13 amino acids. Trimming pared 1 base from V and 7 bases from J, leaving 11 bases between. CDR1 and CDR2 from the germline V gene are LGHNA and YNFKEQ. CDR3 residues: CASSQGGEGEQYF. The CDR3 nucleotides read TGTGCCAGCAGCCAAGGCGGGGAAGGTGAGCAGTACTTC.

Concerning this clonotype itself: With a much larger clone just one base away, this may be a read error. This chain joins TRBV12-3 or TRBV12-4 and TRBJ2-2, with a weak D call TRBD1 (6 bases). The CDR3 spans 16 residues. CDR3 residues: CVSTQLRGSVTGELFF. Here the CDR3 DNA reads TGTGTCAGCACTCAGCTCAGGGGATCGGTCACCGGGGAGCTGTTTTTT.

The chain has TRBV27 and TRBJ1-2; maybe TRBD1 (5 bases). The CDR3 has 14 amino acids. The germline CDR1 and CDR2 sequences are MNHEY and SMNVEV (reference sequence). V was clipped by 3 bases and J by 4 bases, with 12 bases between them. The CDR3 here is CASSFSSGTYGYTF. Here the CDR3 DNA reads TGTGCCAGCAGTTTTTCATCGGGGACCTATGGCTACACCTTC.